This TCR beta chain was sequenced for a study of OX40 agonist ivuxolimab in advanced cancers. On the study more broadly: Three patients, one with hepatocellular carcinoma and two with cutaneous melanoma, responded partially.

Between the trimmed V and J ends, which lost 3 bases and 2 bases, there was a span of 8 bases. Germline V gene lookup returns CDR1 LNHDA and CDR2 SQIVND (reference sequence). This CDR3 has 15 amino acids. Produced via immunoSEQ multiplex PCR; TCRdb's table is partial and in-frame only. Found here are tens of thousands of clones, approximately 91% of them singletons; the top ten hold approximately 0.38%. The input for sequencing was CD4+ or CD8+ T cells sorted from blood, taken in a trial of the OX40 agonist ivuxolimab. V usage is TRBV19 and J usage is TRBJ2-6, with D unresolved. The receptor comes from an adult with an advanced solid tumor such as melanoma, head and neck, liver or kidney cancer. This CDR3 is CASSIAAAGANVLTF. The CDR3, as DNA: TGTGCCAGTAGTATTGCTGCGGCTGGGGCCAACGTCCTGACTTTC.